Each of the 3 T cell receptor beta chains below was sequenced from the same sample in a study of CD8+CD57+ T cells in acquired aplastic anemia. Genomic DNA templated the TCR beta VDJ and CDR3 profiling. TCRdb ran MiXCR on the reads and lists one entry per CDR3 protein. This table holds a few hundred thousand distinct CDR3 sequences, over 25% found once. Patients included in sequencing had previously demonstrated CD8+CD57+ cell expansion by flow cytometry. The sequencing input was sorted CD4+, CD8+, or CD8+CD57+ T cells (not recorded which) from PBMCs. These receptors were collected from a human donor with aplastic anemia.

This clonotype was counted at least ten times. The chain joins TRBV10-3 to TRBJ2-1, with D possibly TRBD1 on 5 matching bases. V lost 8 bases and J 8 bases, leaving 10 bases between the germline ends. The germline CDR1 and CDR2 sequences are ENHRY and SYGVKD. The CDR3 loop spans 11 amino acids. The CDR3 sequence: CAIGHEDEQFF. CDR3 DNA sequence: TGTGCCATCGGACACGAGGATGAGCAGTTCTTC.

This clonotype was recorded at least ten times. The genes are TRBV10-1 and TRBJ2-7; D may be TRBD1 (5 bases). The CDR3 has 13 residues. CDR1 and CDR2 from the germline V gene are WNHNN and SYGVQD (reference sequence). V was cut by 2 bases and J by 1 base, with 6 bases left in between. CDR3 loop: CASSEPGSYEQYF. CDR3 nucleotides: TGCGCCAGCAGTGAGCCAGGGTCCTACGAGCAGTACTTC.

This chain connects TRBV9 to TRBJ2-2; D is perhaps TRBD1 or TRBD2 (5 bases each). This CDR3 comprises 16 residues. Trimming stripped 2 bases from V and 1 base from J, with 12 bases between. CDR1 is SGDLS, CDR2 YYNGEE, per germline. This CDR3 is CASSVRGRLNTGELFF. DNA for the CDR3: TGTGCCAGCAGCGTGAGGGGACGGTTGAACACCGGGGAGCTGTTTTTT.